The 14 T cell receptor beta chains below come from one sample, sequenced in a study of T cells in localized non-small cell lung cancer. Assay: immunoSEQ multiplex PCR; the TCRdb copy retains only in-frame clones and omits some. The sample contains about 36,000 clones, around 90% of which appear only once. This specimen was peripheral blood, taken before any cancer treatment. The receptors here all came from a woman aged 40 to 75 with stage I lung adenocarcinoma.

J is TRBJ2-3 and V is TRBV13, with 7 nucleotides matching TRBD1. Germline lookup yields CDR1 PRHDT and CDR2 FYEKMQ (reference sequence). The CDR3 covers 14 residues. J lost 1 base, V lost 5 bases, and 3 bases had no gene match. The CDR3 spells CASSQGQGTDTQYF. The CDR3 DNA reads as TGTGCCAGCAGCCAAGGACAGGGCACAGATACGCAGTATTTT.

The rearrangement uses TRBV5-6 and TRBJ1-3; 7 bases map to TRBD1. The CDR3 is made up of 13 amino acids. V shed 4 bases and J 4 bases; nucleotides not matched to a gene: 2. In germline, CDR1 is SGHDT, CDR2 YYEEEE. The CDR3 loop is CASSAGQGNTIYF. CDR3 DNA: TGTGCCAGCAGCGCGGGACAGGGAAACACCATATATTTT.

The chain recombines TRBV10-3 with TRBJ2-2; D ambiguous. This CDR3 spans 14 amino acids. Trimming took 7 bases from V and 5 from J, leaving 14 bases between them. The germline gives CDR1 ENHRY, CDR2 SYGVKD. CDR3 sequence: CAIKAETETGELFF. The CDR3, as DNA: TGTGCCATCAAAGCCGAGACGGAGACCGGGGAGCTGTTTTTT.

This clone was counted between two and nine times. V is TRBV6-4 and J is TRBJ2-3; 10 bases map to TRBD2. This CDR3 region has 15 residues. CDR1 and CDR2 from the germline V gene are MRHNA and SNTAGT. V dropped 3 bases and J dropped 8; count of bases not matched to a gene: 8. The CDR3 sequence is CASSEGSGGPTTQYF. CDR3 nucleotides: TGTGCCAGCAGTGAAGGTAGCGGGGGGCCGACTACGCAGTATTTT.

This chain links TRBV11-2 with TRBJ2-4, with D perhaps given as TRBD1 or TRBD2 (5 bases each). Germline assignment: CDR1 SGHAT and CDR2 FQNNGV. The CDR3 is 17 residues long. V dropped 3 bases and J dropped 0 bases, with 15 bases sitting between them. The DNA of the CDR3 is TGTGCCAGCAGCTTCGGCAGTGGGACCGTAGCCAAAAACATTCAGTACTTC. Protein: CASSFGSGTVAKNIQYF.

This clone was counted a single time. The identical CDR3 is also encoded by other nucleotide sequences in the sample. V is TRBV9 and J is TRBJ2-5; D is undetermined. The CDR3 spans 12 residues. The ends were cut back, 0 bases at V and 4 bases at J, with 4 bases in the middle. Germline V gene lookup returns CDR1 SGDLS and CDR2 YYNGEE. CDR3 DNA: TGTGCCAGCAGCGTAGGCGGAGAGACCCAGTACTTC. Amino acids: CASSVGGETQYF.

This rearrangement joins TRBV5-1 to TRBJ1-3, with unresolved D. This CDR3 has 14 residues. V was cut by 2 bases and J by 0 bases, with 6 bases left in between. In germline, CDR1 is SGHRS, CDR2 YFSETQ. The CDR3 DNA reads as TGCGCCAGCAGCTTTGAGTACTCTGGAAACACCATATATTTT. Protein product: CASSFEYSGNTIYF.

This chain links TRBV10-1 with TRBJ1-4, with D perhaps matching TRBD1 (6 bases). Germline V lookup: CDR1 WNHNN, CDR2 SYGVQD (reference sequence). This CDR3 spans 14 amino acids. V lost 0 bases and J lost 10, with 12 bases in between. This chain's CDR3 is CASSESRGNPKLFF. In DNA, the CDR3 is TGCGCCAGCAGTGAGTCGAGGGGGAACCCAAAACTGTTTTTT.

This clone was seen only a few times. The chain employs TRBV2 and TRBJ1-2; D uncertain. This CDR3 is 11 amino acids long. The germline CDR1 and CDR2 sequences are SNHLY and FYNNEI. V was shortened by 3 bases and J by 5 bases, with 4 bases between the two germline ends. The CDR3 here is CASSELYGYTF. Written as DNA, the CDR3 is TGTGCCAGCAGTGAGCTGTATGGCTACACCTTC.

In nucleotides, the CDR3 is TGCAGCGTTGTATCGTGGGAGACCCAGTACTTC. Its translation is CSVVSWETQYF. The V and J genes are TRBV29-1 and TRBJ2-5; no clear D gene. Between the trimmed V and J ends, which lost 4 bases and 5 bases, there was a span of 8 bases. The CDR3 is made up of 11 amino acids. Germline V gene data show CDR1 as SQVTM and CDR2 as ANQGSEA.

This chain uses TRBV6-5 with TRBJ2-1, with 10 bases that match TRBD2. The CDR3 is 15 amino acids. From germline, CDR1 is MNHEY and CDR2 SVGAGI. Trimming at V came to 2 bases and at J to 5 bases, leaving 3 bases not matched to a gene. DNA of the CDR3: TGTGCCAGCAGTTACGGGACTAGCGCCAACAATGAGCAGTTCTTC. As protein: CASSYGTSANNEQFF.

V and J are TRBV9 and TRBJ1-3; D is perhaps TRBD1 (6 bases). V lost 0 bases and J 0 bases, leaving 13 bases between the germline ends. The CDR3 loop spans 17 amino acids. Germline V gene data show CDR1 as SGDLS and CDR2 as YYNGEE. As DNA, the CDR3 is TGTGCCAGCAGCGTAGGAGGGGGACCGAGCTCTGGAAACACCATATATTTT. The encoded protein is CASSVGGGPSSGNTIYF. Based on the CDR3 plus reference TRBV9 and TRBJ1-3, the full variable domain is DSGVTQTPKHLITATGQRVTLRCSPRSGDLSVYWYQQSLDQGLQFLIQYYNGEERAKGNILERFSAQQFPDLHSELNLSSLELGDSALYFCASSVGGGPSSGNTIYFGEGSWLTVV.

On this clone: The same CDR3 can be traced to other DNA sequences in this sample. The chain recombines TRBV2 with TRBJ2-1, with 11 positions matching TRBD2. Germline CDR1 and CDR2: SNHLY and FYNNEI. This CDR3 comprises 16 residues. V lost 7 bases to trimming and J lost 7 bases; unmatched junction nucleotides: 12. In DNA, the CDR3 is TGTGCCAGCACGCACCTAGCGGGGGGTCCAGTGAATGAGCAGTTCTTC. This encodes CASTHLAGGPVNEQFF.

The chain employs TRBV6-6 and TRBJ1-1; D is possibly TRBD1 (5 bases). The CDR3 covers 13 residues. From germline, CDR1 is MNHNY and CDR2 SVGAGI (reference sequence). Deletions cut 0 bases from V and 9 bases from J, with 11 bases between. CDR3 loop: CASSYSFAGQAFF. The CDR3 nucleotides read TGTGCCAGCAGTTACTCTTTTGCGGGACAAGCTTTCTTT.